This T cell receptor beta chain is from a study of spatial heterogeneity in lung cancer (dated by TCRdb to about 2019). Context from the whole study: More beta-chain than alpha-chain transcripts were consistently detected, likely reflecting higher beta-chain transcript abundance. In tumor regions, TCR transcript counts showed a strong correlation with a T cell transcriptional module score derived from matched bulk RNA-seq. In the raw uncorrected reads, each unique combination of TCR and UMI appeared on average more than ten times. TCR alpha and beta repertoires were quantitatively compared across multiple tumor regions, matched nontumor lung and blood in non-small cell lung cancer. The study linked features of the TCR repertoire to counts of nonsynonymous mutations, which were determined by whole-exome sequencing of tumor tissue. Both alpha and beta chains were TCR-sequenced in 210 or so tumor regions, roughly 70 matched nontumor lung samples and roughly 54 PBMC samples obtained at surgery.

The CDR3 holds 15 amino acids from the cysteine to the phenylalanine. Only the CDR3 region is kept as DNA, spanning 45 bases read in frame from base 1. V and J are trimmed by 5 bases and 9 bases, and the gene matches miss 6 bases of the junction. Sequences PRHDT (CDR1) and FYEKMQ (CDR2) are obtained from the germline V gene (reference sequence). Findings and caveats that apply to the study as a whole: TCR-seq was estimated to cover only roughly 7% of tumor T cells for alpha chains and 13% for beta chains. The number of expanded intratumoral alpha and beta TCRs correlated with the tumor nonsynonymous mutation count. The count of ubiquitous expanded TCRs correlated with the count of ubiquitous nonsynonymous mutations, and the count of regional expanded TCRs correlated with the count of regional nonsynonymous mutations. Additional single-cell paired TCR alpha and beta sequencing was considered necessary to confirm, at a functional level, the hypothesis that regional TCRs recognize regional mutations.

Libraries were made using 5' RACE. TCRdb shows the sequencer as NextSeq 500. In the TCR library protocol, a unique molecular identifier was attached to each TCR cDNA molecule so that PCR and sequencing errors could be corrected. The paper's processing steps were these. Decombinator tools were used for TCR identification, UMI-based error correction and CDR3 extraction. TCRs above a frequency of 2 per 1,000, corresponding to the top 1% of the tumor frequency distribution, were defined as expanded. Expanded tumor TCRs were classed as regional if statistically deemed absent (corrected P<0.05) from at least one tumor region, otherwise ubiquitous. Renyi diversity was calculated using the R vegan package after each repertoire was subsampled 100 times to 5,000 TCRs. To build CDR3 similarity networks, amino acid triplet string-kernel similarity was used, and CDR3s were connected when their pairwise similarity was above 0.82. In-frame beta chains were kept once TCRdb had trimmed the public reads at Q25 with fastp and called clones with MiXCR. Every CDR3 protein is listed once, alongside the most common genes and DNA of its rows. Clone size and V and J calls follow TCRdb, not the original study. This sample has 8,000 to 9,500 distinct CDR3 sequences in its table, and over 2.5% of those were observed once. Approximately 13% of the sample comes from the top ten.

Based on its abundance in the sample, this clonotype is medium-sized (0.01 to 0.1%). It has no known antigen specificity. No much larger clonotype is one base removed from it; base qualities were not supplied. This sample's time point label indicates: sample taken at primary tumor resection. Samples were obtained from 72 patients with early-stage, untreated non-small cell lung cancer from the lung TRACERx cohort. Without any cell sorting, TCR sequencing was performed on whole RNA extracted either from tumor and nontumor lung tissue or from cryopreserved PBMC samples. Only patients with enough RNA available from two or more tumor regions were chosen for TCR sequencing. Before being selected, tumor and adjacent nontumor lung specimens were reviewed by a lung pathologist.

This clonotype was obtained from a male donor with early-stage non-small cell lung cancer. The material was lung tumor tissue, obtained at surgery. The rearranged segments are TRBV13 and TRBJ2-1, with 14 junctional bases fitting TRBD2. Here the CDR3 is given as CASSPGLAGGREQFF. The DNA sequence is given as TGTGCCAGCAGCCCAGGACTAGCGGGGGGACGTGAGCAGTTCTTC.